This paragraph covers one TCR beta chain sequence. TCRdb ran MiXCR on the RT-PCR reads and lists one entry per CDR3 protein. The data show about 680,000 distinct CDR3 sequences, with 11% to 15% seen just once and around 3.3% held by the top ten. Per germline, CDR1 SEHNR and CDR2 FQNEAQ (reference sequence). V lost 5 bases and J lost 0; bases outside the gene matches: 7. This CDR3 spans 16 amino acids. The receptor was derived from a female donor in good health, serving as a healthy control. This chain links TRBV7-9 with TRBJ2-3; 8 nucleotides agree with TRBD2. The sample consisted of memory CD4+ T cells from blood. DNA of the CDR3: TGTGCCAGCAGCCCCAGCGGGGGCCGAAGCACAGATACGCAGTATTTT. It is translated as CASSPSGGRSTDTQYF.